This TCR beta chain was retrieved from a study of blood T cell repertoires in COVID-19. Some clones are missing from TCRdb's copy, which holds only in-frame ones; the method was immunoSEQ multiplex PCR. The sample includes about 70,000 clones, approximately 86% of them seen just once. CDR1 is KGHSH, CDR2 LQKENI, per germline. The CDR3 runs 14 residues. The ends were cut back, 8 bases at V and 0 bases at J, with 12 bases in the middle. The gene calls are TRBV18 and TRBJ2-3; TRBD2 is a possible D gene (6 bases). The origin of this receptor is a human donor in a cohort sampled during active COVID-19. Sample: peripheral blood. The CDR3 DNA is TGTGCCAGCGCCGCGGGACGCAGCACAGATACGCAGTATTTT. Translation: CASAAGRSTDTQYF. The full variable domain, in which reference TRBV18 and TRBJ2-3 provide the parts outside the CDR3, is NAGVMQNPRHLVRRRGQEARLRCSPMKGHSHVYWYRQLPEEGLKFMVYLQKENIIDESGMPKERFSAEFPKEGPSILRIQQVVRGDSAAYFCASAAGRSTDTQYFGPGTRLTVL.